Each of the 16 T cell receptor beta chains below was sequenced from the same sample in a study of T cells in Graves' hyperthyroidism and ophthalmopathy (dated by TCRdb to 2018 to 2020). Library preparation was by multiplex PCR. For sequencing, an Illumina HiSeq 2000 was employed. TCR beta CDR3 regions were amplified from RNA transcripts. For the first round of RT-PCR on the TCR CDR3, the HTBI primer set was used together with the Qiagen OneStep RT-PCR kit. TCRdb reprocessed the public reads (quality trimming at Q25 with fastp, clone calling with MiXCR) and kept in-frame beta chains. Each entry is one CDR3 protein sequence, shown with its most common DNA and genes. Counted in this sample were a few hundred thousand distinct CDR3 sequences; 15% to 17% of them appeared once. The ten biggest clones cover around 7.3% of the sample. Input material: blood. The receptors derive from a woman between 18 and 29 years old with Graves' hyperthyroidism.

This clonotype was counted only a few times. This chain connects TRBV19 to TRBJ2-7; 10 bases agree with TRBD2. Looked up from germline, CDR1 is LNHDA and CDR2 is SQIVND (reference sequence). The trim removed 7 bases at V and 5 bases at J, leaving 5 bases unmatched. The CDR3 runs 13 residues. CDR3 loop: CASKAGGYNEQYF. The CDR3 DNA reads as TGTGCCAGTAAAGCGGGAGGGTACAACGAGCAGTACTTC.

V and J are TRBV9 and TRBJ2-7, with D maybe TRBD2 (7 bases). V lost 4 bases and J lost 3, with 17 bases in between. Germline V gene lookup returns CDR1 SGDLS and CDR2 YYNGEE. The CDR3 is 15 residues long. This chain's CDR3 is CASSTGGHPFYEQYF. In DNA form, the CDR3 reads TGTGCCAGCAGCACCGGGGGGCACCCGTTCTACGAGCAGTACTTC.

Of note for this clonotype: This may come from a read error, since a much larger clone is one base off. This chain joins TRBV12-3 or TRBV12-4 and TRBJ1-1; D perhaps matches TRBD1 (5 bases). There are 17 residues in the CDR3. The V and J ends lost 5 bases and 1 base respectively, with 20 bases between them. The DNA for the CDR3 is TGTGCCAGCAGTCTAAACGGGGGAAGAGACGGGAACACTGAAGCTTTCTTT. Its protein product is CASSLNGGRDGNTEAFF.

This chain links TRBV4-2 with TRBJ2-7; TRBD1 matches 8 bases. Germline V lookup: CDR1 LGHNA, CDR2 YNFKEQ. After removal of 0 bases from V and 0 bases from J, the junction contained 4 bases not matched to a gene. There are 16 residues in the CDR3. The CDR3 protein is CASSQDLQGVSYEQYF. The CDR3 DNA reads as TGTGCCAGCAGCCAAGATTTACAGGGGGTCTCCTACGAGCAGTACTTC.

This clonotype was seen at least ten times. The chain has TRBV20-1 and TRBJ2-1; 13 bases are shared with TRBD2. Germline CDR1 reads DFQATT; CDR2 reads SNEGSKA (reference sequence). Trimming cost V 3 bases and J 10 bases; bases outside gene matches: 6. The CDR3 is 14 residues long. CDR3 region: CSASPGLAGQEQFF. The CDR3 bases are TGCAGTGCTAGCCCGGGACTAGCGGGACAAGAGCAGTTCTTC.

This clonotype was counted at least ten times. This chain connects TRBV7-9 to TRBJ2-7, with D possibly being TRBD1 or TRBD2 (5 bases each). The V end lost 2 bases, the J end lost 0 bases, and 14 bases lay between the germline ends. Germline assignment: CDR1 SEHNR and CDR2 FQNEAQ (reference sequence). The CDR3 is 16 amino acids. CDR3 region: CASSLPGTVSSYEQYF. The CDR3 DNA is TGTGCCAGCAGCTTACCTGGGACGGTTTCCTCCTACGAGCAGTACTTC.

This clonotype showed up many times. This sequence joins TRBV2 and TRBJ2-3, with 10 bases identical to TRBD1. This CDR3 is 15 amino acids long. J gave up 3 bases and V 8 bases, and 8 bases lay outside the gene matches. Germline CDR1 SNHLY, CDR2 FYNNEI. The CDR3 loop is CASQRQGAETDTQYF. CDR3 bases: TGTGCCAGCCAGAGACAGGGGGCGGAGACAGATACGCAGTATTTT.

This clonotype was seen many times. The V gene is TRBV18, the J gene TRBJ1-1; 7 positions agree with TRBD1. Losses at the gene ends were 3 bases for V and 1 base for J; bases not matched to a gene: 2. This CDR3 spans 14 amino acids. Germline V gives CDR1 KGHSH, CDR2 LQKENI. The CDR3 spells CASSPTGPNTEAFF. The CDR3 DNA follows: TGTGCCAGCTCACCGACAGGGCCGAACACTGAAGCTTTCTTT.

The chain employs TRBV28 and TRBJ2-5, with D possibly matching TRBD2 (6 bases). Between the trimmed V and J ends, which lost 9 bases and 1 base, there was a span of 18 bases. CDR1 and CDR2 from the germline V gene are MDHEN and SYDVKM. CDR3 length: 15 residues. CDR3 amino acids: CARTGGSPFQETQYF. Here the CDR3 DNA reads TGTGCCAGGACCGGGGGTTCCCCCTTCCAAGAGACCCAGTACTTC.

In its sample, this clonotype was seen many times. The rearrangement joins TRBV2 to TRBJ2-3; 14 positions agree with TRBD2. After removal of 6 bases from V and 2 bases from J, the junction contained 4 bases not matched to a gene. Germline CDR1 and CDR2: SNHLY and FYNNEI. The CDR3 loop spans 16 amino acids. The CDR3: CASRRLAGGSTDTQYF. In DNA, the CDR3 is TGTGCCAGCAGAAGACTAGCGGGAGGGTCCACAGATACGCAGTATTTT.

Ten or more counts support this clonotype. The chain joins TRBV19 to TRBJ2-5; TRBD2 might be the D (6 bases). V lost 3 bases and J lost 2, with 10 bases in between. Germline V gene data show CDR1 as LNHDA and CDR2 as SQIVND (reference sequence). The CDR3 totals 14 residues. In nucleotides, the CDR3 is TGTGCCAGTAGTATTCGGCTAGCGCAAGAGACCCAGTACTTC. It yields the protein CASSIRLAQETQYF.

Many counts were recorded for this clonotype. For the CDR3, the DNA is TGCGCCAGCAGCTCTAACAACTACGAGCAGTACTTC. Translation gives CASSSNNYEQYF. V is TRBV5-1 and J is TRBJ2-7; D gene unclear. From germline, CDR1 is SGHRS and CDR2 YFSETQ. The CDR3 spans 12 residues. V was pared by 3 bases and J by 3 bases, with 7 bases between. The variable domain in full, completed from reference TRBV5-1 and TRBJ2-7, reads KAGVTQTPRYLIKTRGQQVTLSCSPISGHRSVSWYQQTPGQGLQFLFEYFSETQRNKGNFPGRFSGRQFSNSRSEMNVSTLELGDSALYLCASSSNNYEQYFGPGTRLTVT.

This clonotype showed up many times. The chain recombines TRBV5-1 with TRBJ2-7; perhaps TRBD1 as D (6 bases). Trimming removed 4 bases at V and 0 bases at J, with 11 bases between. Germline CDR1 is SGHRS and CDR2 is YFSETQ. The CDR3 spans 14 residues. The CDR3 DNA follows: TGCGCCAGCAGCCGATGGACAGACTCCTACGAGCAGTACTTC. Its translation: CASSRWTDSYEQYF.

This clonotype was observed at least ten times. This chain connects TRBV7-9 to TRBJ2-3, with 8 positions matching TRBD2. V was pared by 8 bases and J by 1 base, with 2 bases of the junction left unmatched. Germline CDR1 and CDR2: SEHNR and FQNEAQ (reference sequence). The CDR3 has 13 amino acids. The CDR3 sequence: CASRREGTDTQYF. In DNA form, the CDR3 reads TGTGCCAGCCGGCGGGAGGGCACAGATACGCAGTATTTT.

In its sample, this clonotype was seen many times. This chain joins TRBV24-1 and TRBJ2-5, with D possibly being TRBD2 (5 bases). V was cut by 7 bases and J by 2 bases, with 13 bases left in between. This CDR3 is 14 amino acids long. The germline V gene encodes CDR1 KGHDR and CDR2 SFDVKD. The CDR3 spells CATSPGAEQETQYF. The CDR3 nucleotides are TGTGCCACCAGCCCCGGAGCGGAACAAGAGACCCAGTACTTC.

This clonotype was detected a few times. The gene calls are TRBV14 and TRBJ2-3, with 11 bases aligning to TRBD2. CDR1 and CDR2 from the germline V gene are SGHDN and FVKESK. This CDR3 region has 17 residues. Trimming cost V 1 base and J 5 bases; bases outside gene matches: 8. This CDR3 is CASSQVASGGPRDTQYF. CDR3 coding DNA: TGTGCCAGCAGCCAAGTAGCTAGCGGGGGGCCCCGAGATACGCAGTATTTT.